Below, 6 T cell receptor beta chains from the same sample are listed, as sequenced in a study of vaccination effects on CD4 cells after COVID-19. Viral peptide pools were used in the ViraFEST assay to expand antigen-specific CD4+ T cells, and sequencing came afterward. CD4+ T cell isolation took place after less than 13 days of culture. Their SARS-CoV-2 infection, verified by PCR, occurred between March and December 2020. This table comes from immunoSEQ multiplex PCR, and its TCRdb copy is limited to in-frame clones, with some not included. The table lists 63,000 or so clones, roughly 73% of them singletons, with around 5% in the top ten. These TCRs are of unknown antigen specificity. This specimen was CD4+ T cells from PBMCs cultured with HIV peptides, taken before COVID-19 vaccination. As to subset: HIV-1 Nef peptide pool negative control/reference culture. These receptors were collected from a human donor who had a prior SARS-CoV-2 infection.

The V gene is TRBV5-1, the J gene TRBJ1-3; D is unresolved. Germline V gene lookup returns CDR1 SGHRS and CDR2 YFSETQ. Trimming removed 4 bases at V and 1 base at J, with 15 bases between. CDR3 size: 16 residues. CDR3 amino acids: CASSQASVGSGNTIYF. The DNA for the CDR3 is TGCGCCAGCAGCCAGGCCTCCGTAGGTTCTGGAAACACCATATATTTT.

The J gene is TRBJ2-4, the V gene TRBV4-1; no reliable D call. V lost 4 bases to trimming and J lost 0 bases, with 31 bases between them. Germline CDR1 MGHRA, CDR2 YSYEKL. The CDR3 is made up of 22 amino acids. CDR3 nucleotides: TGCGCCAGCAGCCCCCTGTTTACCGGACGGCTAGGTCCAGAAGTAGCCAAAAACATTCAGTACTTC. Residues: CASSPLFTGRLGPEVAKNIQYF.

CDR3 sequence (DNA): TGTGCCAGCAGCTTAGAAGGGGGGCAAGGCTATGGCTACACCTTC. Its protein is CASSLEGGQGYGYTF. The rearrangement uses TRBV11-3 and TRBJ1-2, with D perhaps matching TRBD1 (6 bases). Germline CDR1 is SGHNT and CDR2 is YENEEA. The CDR3 spans 15 residues. V was shortened by 0 bases and J by 4 bases, with 12 bases between the two germline ends.

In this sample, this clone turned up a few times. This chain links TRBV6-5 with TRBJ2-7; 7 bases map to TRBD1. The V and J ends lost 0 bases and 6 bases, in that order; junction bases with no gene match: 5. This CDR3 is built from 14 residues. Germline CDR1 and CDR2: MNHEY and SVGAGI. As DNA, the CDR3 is TGTGCCAGCAGTTACTCGCTGACAGGGCCCGAGCAGTACTTC. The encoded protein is CASSYSLTGPEQYF.

CDR3 protein: CASSLLRGHEQFF. CDR3 DNA: TGTGCCAGCAGCTTACTGCGGGGCCATGAGCAGTTCTTC. V gene TRBV7-2 combines with J gene TRBJ2-1; D perhaps matches TRBD2 (6 bases). Trimming removed 2 bases from V and 8 bases from J, with 10 bases in between. The CDR3 contains 13 residues. Germline V gene data show CDR1 as SGHTA and CDR2 as FQGNSA.

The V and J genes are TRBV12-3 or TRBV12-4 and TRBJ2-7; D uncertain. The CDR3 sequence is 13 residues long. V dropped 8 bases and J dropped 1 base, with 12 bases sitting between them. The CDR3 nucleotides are TGTGCCAGCGCTACTCAGGCGTCCTACGAGCAGTACTTC. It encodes CASATQASYEQYF.